This entry lists 20 T cell receptor beta chains sequenced from one sample in a study of blood T cell repertoires in COVID-19 (dated by TCRdb to about 2020). The library was made by the immunoSEQ multiplex PCR assay. This immuneACCESS table, as held by TCRdb, lists in-frame sequences with V and J called but not all clones. Of the missing ones, under half trace to an unresolved V gene in checked studies; the others have no known cause. The sample table records about 75,000 clones; around 79% of these occur just once. Together, the top ten hold 5.4% of the sample. The sequenced material came from peripheral blood. The receptors were gathered from a woman older than 75 with active or convalescent COVID-19.

The rearrangement links TRBV6-5 to TRBJ1-4; D is ambiguous. The CDR3 covers 13 residues. Looked up from germline, CDR1 is MNHEY and CDR2 is SVGAGI. V lost 6 bases and J lost 5, with 10 bases in between. DNA of the CDR3: TGTGCCAGCAGACGAGGGCCCAATGAAAAACTGTTTTTT. Amino acids: CASRRGPNEKLFF.

The V call is TRBV3-1 (or the pseudogene TRBV3-2), the J call TRBJ2-7; D remains unclear. The CDR3 consists of 16 residues. In germline, CDR1 is LGHDT, CDR2 YNNKEL (reference sequence). Trimming cost V 0 bases and J 3 bases, with 15 bases left between them. CDR3 nucleotide sequence: TGTGCCAGCAGCCAAGATATGGCAGGCCCCTACTACGAGCAGTACTTC. Protein sequence: CASSQDMAGPYYEQYF.

This clone has just a few counts. This rearrangement joins TRBV6-5 to TRBJ2-7; 10 bases agree with TRBD1. This CDR3 has 15 residues. CDR1 MNHEY and CDR2 SVGAGI come from the germline V gene. V lost 6 bases and J lost 2; bases outside the gene matches: 7. For the CDR3, the DNA is TGTGCCAGCAGCTCGACAGGGGGCGGCACCTACGAGCAGTACTTC. This sequence encodes CASSSTGGGTYEQYF.

The chain recombines TRBV5-1 with TRBJ1-3; no definite D call. The germline CDR1 and CDR2 sequences are SGHRS and YFSETQ. The germline V and J ends were trimmed by 1 base and 0 bases, with 8 bases remaining between them. The CDR3 has 15 amino acids. DNA of the CDR3: TGCGCCAGCAGCTTGACGAGTGGCTCTGGAAACACCATATATTTT. Protein product: CASSLTSGSGNTIYF.

J is TRBJ1-4 and V is TRBV6-6; TRBD1 aligns across 11 bases. With V trimmed by 5 bases and J by 0 bases, 11 bases remained unmatched. Per the germline V gene, CDR1 is MNHNY and CDR2 is SVGAGI (reference sequence). CDR3 length: 19 amino acids. DNA of the CDR3: TGTGCCAGCAGTCCATCCCGGGACAGGGGGGGGGCAACTAATGAAAAACTGTTTTTT. Protein product: CASSPSRDRGGATNEKLFF.

The rearrangement uses TRBV18 and TRBJ2-7, with 12 bases that match TRBD2. The CDR3 runs 14 residues. The junction had 3 bases not matched to a gene; V was cut back by 3 bases and J by 6 bases. Germline CDR1 reads KGHSH; CDR2 reads LQKENI. The CDR3 reads CASSPLAGGREQYF. Written as DNA, the CDR3 is TGTGCCAGCTCACCGCTAGCGGGGGGGCGCGAGCAGTACTTC.

J is TRBJ2-7 and V is TRBV7-3, with TRBD2 matching over 13 bases. From germline, CDR1 is SGHTA and CDR2 FQGTGA. V gave up 2 bases and J gave up 4 bases; unmatched junction bases: 5. The CDR3 is 16 amino acids. CDR3 DNA: TGTGCCAGCAGCTTAGCGGGACTAGCGGGAAGGTACGAGCAGTACTTC. This encodes CASSLAGLAGRYEQYF.

The chain is built from TRBV7-2 and TRBJ1-4; 8 bases are shared with TRBD1. CDR3 length equals 14 residues. V shed 7 bases, J shed 8 bases, and the junction held 9 bases outside the gene matches. Germline CDR1 is SGHTA and CDR2 is FQGNSA. The CDR3 spells CASKTQGAGEKLFF. CDR3 bases: TGTGCCAGCAAAACGCAGGGGGCAGGGGAAAAACTGTTTTTT. Complete variable domain (other parts from reference TRBV7-2 and TRBJ1-4): GAGVSQSPSNKVTEKGKDVELRCDPISGHTALYWYRQSLGQGLEFLIYFQGNSAPDKSGLPSDRFSAERTGGSVSTLTIQRTQQEDSAVYLCASKTQGAGEKLFFGSGTQLSVL.

The chain is built from TRBV15 and TRBJ1-3; 7 bases are shared with TRBD1. Losses at the gene ends were 1 base for V and 0 bases for J; bases not matched to a gene: 3. Germline CDR1 LNHNV, CDR2 YYDKDF (reference sequence). The CDR3 has 16 residues. CDR3 DNA: TGTGCCACCAGCAGAGGACAGGGACTCTCTGGAAACACCATATATTTT. This encodes CATSRGQGLSGNTIYF.

The chain carries TRBV7-8 and TRBJ1-1; possibly TRBD1 for D (6 bases). This CDR3 has 15 residues. Looked up from germline, CDR1 is SGHVS and CDR2 is FQNEAQ. Trimming shortened V by 1 base and J by 2 bases, and 11 bases separated the two germline ends. The CDR3 bases are TGTGCCAGCAGCTTAGTATGGGGGCTAAACACTGAAGCTTTCTTT. As protein: CASSLVWGLNTEAFF.

The chain recombines TRBV9 with TRBJ2-1, with 12 bases fitting TRBD2. V trimming: 4 bases; J trimming: 3 bases; junction bases outside the gene matches: 2. Germline loops: CDR1 SGDLS, CDR2 YYNGEE. This CDR3 comprises 15 residues. The CDR3 protein is CASSPSGRGYNEQFF. CDR3 bases: TGTGCCAGCAGCCCTAGCGGGAGGGGCTACAATGAGCAGTTCTTC.

The V call is TRBV29-1, the J call TRBJ2-7; D is possibly TRBD1 (6 bases). The V and J ends lost 4 bases and 0 bases respectively, with 10 bases between them. This CDR3 has 13 residues. CDR1 is SQVTM and CDR2 is ANQGSEA in the germline V gene. This CDR3 is CSVVRDTSYEQYF. The CDR3 bases are TGCAGCGTTGTCCGGGACACCTCCTACGAGCAGTACTTC.

The chain links TRBV7-8 to TRBJ1-2, with 11 bases fitting TRBD1. Germline V gene sequence: CDR1 SGHVS, CDR2 FQNEAQ. The ends lost 5 bases at V and 0 bases at J; junction bases unmatched: 11. CDR3 length equals 18 residues. In DNA, the CDR3 is TGTGCCAGCAGCGCTTCCGGACAGGGGGCACTTCCTAACTATGGCTACACCTTC. The encoded protein is CASSASGQGALPNYGYTF. The full variable domain, rest sourced from reference TRBV7-8 and TRBJ1-2, is GAGVSQSPRYKVAKRGQDVALRCDPISGHVSLFWYQQALGQGPEFLTYFQNEAQLDKSGLPSDRFFAERPEGSVSTLKIQRTQQEDSAVYLCASSASGQGALPNYGYTFGSGTRLTVV.

The chain couples TRBV9 to TRBJ1-1; D remains ambiguous. Germline CDR1 and CDR2: SGDLS and YYNGEE. The CDR3 loop spans 14 amino acids. Between the trimmed V and J ends, which lost 4 bases and 2 bases, there was a span of 12 bases. The CDR3 loop is CASSPSSSNTEAFF. The CDR3 DNA reads as TGTGCCAGCAGCCCTAGTTCTTCCAACACTGAAGCTTTCTTT.

The rearrangement links TRBV7-9 to TRBJ2-1, with D possibly TRBD1 on 6 matching bases. CDR3 size: 13 residues. With 6 bases removed from V and 4 bases from J, the gap between germline ends came to 10 bases. The germline V gene encodes CDR1 SEHNR and CDR2 FQNEAQ (reference sequence). The chain's CDR3 is CASRGQGYNEQFF. The DNA for the CDR3 is TGTGCCAGCAGAGGCCAGGGGTACAATGAGCAGTTCTTC.

Only a few counts were recorded for this clone. The CDR3 reads CASSQDWGQLGNTEAFF. CDR3 nucleotides: TGCGCCAGCAGCCAAGATTGGGGACAGCTCGGGAACACTGAAGCTTTCTTT. This chain connects TRBV4-3 to TRBJ1-1; the match to TRBD1 covers 7 bases. With 0 bases clipped from V and 1 base from J, the junction kept 8 bases outside the gene matches. The germline CDR1 and CDR2 sequences are LGHNA and YSLEER. The CDR3 is made up of 17 amino acids.

The V call is TRBV5-1, the J call TRBJ1-1, with D hard to call. The CDR3 extends over 14 amino acids. Trimming shortened V by 4 bases and J by 1 base, and 11 bases separated the two germline ends. Germline V gives CDR1 SGHRS, CDR2 YFSETQ. The CDR3 DNA follows: TGCGCCAGCAGCAAGGCCGACTGGAACACTGAAGCTTTCTTT. Protein product: CASSKADWNTEAFF.

The rearrangement uses TRBV2 and TRBJ1-6; D not resolved. The V gene's germline CDR1 is SNHLY and CDR2 FYNNEI. The CDR3 is 14 amino acids. The ends were cut back, 8 bases at V and 6 bases at J, with 14 bases in the middle. As DNA, the CDR3 is TGTGCCAGCGAGGTGGCGGCCCTTAATTCACCCCTCCACTTT. This sequence encodes CASEVAALNSPLHF. The whole variable domain, filled in from reference TRBV2 and TRBJ1-6, reads EPEVTQTPSHQVTQMGQEVILRCVPISNHLYFYWYRQILGQKVEFLVSFYNNEISEKSEIFDDQFSVERPDGSNFTLKIRSTKLEDSAMYFCASEVAALNSPLHFGNGTRLTVT.

The sample holds a few counts of this clone. The CDR3: CASSFGTYEQYF. The CDR3 DNA reads TGTGCCAGCAGCTTCGGGACCTACGAGCAGTACTTC. This chain uses TRBV7-9 with TRBJ2-7; TRBD2 is a possible D gene (5 bases). The V gene lost 3 bases and the J gene lost 2 bases, with 5 bases spanning the gap. CDR3 length: 12 amino acids. The germline V gene has CDR1 SEHNR and CDR2 FQNEAQ (reference sequence).

The chain is built from TRBV7-9 and TRBJ2-7; 7 bases line up with TRBD2. The CDR3 extends over 14 amino acids. CDR1 is SEHNR, CDR2 FQNEAQ, per germline (reference sequence). V shed 1 base and J 3 bases; nucleotides not matched to a gene: 3. CDR3 bases: TGTGCCAGCAGCTTAGGGCGGACTAGCTACGAGCAGTACTTC. This sequence encodes CASSLGRTSYEQYF.